A single sample is the source of the 11 T cell receptor beta chains below, sequenced in a study of blood T cell repertoires in COVID-19 (dated by TCRdb to about 2020). Receptor amplification or capture employed the immunoSEQ multiplex PCR assay. TCRdb provides this immuneACCESS table in a form limited to in-frame rearrangements. Some clones are lacking; in checked studies, under half of them reflect an unresolved V gene, and why the rest are absent is not known. In all, the sample holds 150,000 or so clones, and roughly 88% of those were seen once. Roughly 15% of the sample rests with the top ten. The sequencing input was PBMCs or T cells enriched from blood (not recorded which). The receptor set was obtained from a man aged 50-60 years who had recovered from COVID-19.

This chain uses TRBV6-2 or TRBV6-3 with TRBJ2-5, with 7 nucleotides matching TRBD2. V shed 2 bases, J shed 1 base, and the junction held 1 base outside the gene matches. CDR3 length: 14 amino acids. Germline values: CDR1 MNHEY, CDR2 SVGEGT. The CDR3 DNA sequence: TGTGCCAGCAGTTACGGGGGGGGCCAAGAGACCCAGTACTTC. Residues: CASSYGGGQETQYF.

V is TRBV18 and J is TRBJ1-1; no firm D call. The CDR3 sequence is 15 residues long. Germline V gene lookup returns CDR1 KGHSH and CDR2 LQKENI. V lost 4 bases and J lost 0, with 12 bases in between. The DNA of the CDR3 is TGTGCCAGCTCACGACCAACAGATCTGAACACTGAAGCTTTCTTT. It yields the protein CASSRPTDLNTEAFF.

CDR3 bases: TGTGCCAGCAGCCCCGGGGGGGACAGGGGCGCCCCTAATGAAAAACTGTTTTTT. Amino acid sequence: CASSPGGDRGAPNEKLFF. J is TRBJ1-4 and V is TRBV9; 10 bases line up with TRBD1. Per germline, CDR1 SGDLS and CDR2 YYNGEE. V shed 4 bases and J 3 bases; nucleotides not matched to a gene: 12. The CDR3 is made up of 18 amino acids.

The chain is built from TRBV5-6 and TRBJ2-1; 9 nucleotides line up with TRBD1. This CDR3 has 15 residues. The germline gives CDR1 SGHDT, CDR2 YYEEEE. The J segment lost 8 bases and the V segment lost 1 base, leaving 7 bases of the junction unmatched. The chain's CDR3 is CASSLRVDRGHEQFF. The DNA of the CDR3 is TGTGCCAGCAGCTTGAGGGTGGACAGGGGCCATGAGCAGTTCTTC.

This clone appeared once. The rearrangement joins TRBV5-1 to TRBJ1-6, with D hard to call. Germline CDR1 SGHRS, CDR2 YFSETQ. The CDR3 extends over 14 amino acids. V shed 0 bases and J shed 5 bases, with 6 bases lying between them. The CDR3 region has the DNA TGCGCCAGCAGCTTGGTCCAGGATAATTCACCCCTCCACTTT. This codes for CASSLVQDNSPLHF.

The gene calls are TRBV28 and TRBJ1-4, with D maybe TRBD1 (5 bases). Looked up from germline, CDR1 is MDHEN and CDR2 is SYDVKM. The ends were cut back, 6 bases at V and 7 bases at J, with 18 bases in the middle. CDR3 length equals 15 residues. The chain's CDR3 is CASSAGGVEGEKLFF. The CDR3 bases are TGTGCCAGCAGCGCCGGAGGGGTAGAGGGTGAAAAACTGTTTTTT.

This sequence joins TRBV5-6 and TRBJ1-1; the D gene is possibly TRBD1 (6 bases). Per the germline V gene, CDR1 is SGHDT and CDR2 is YYEEEE. V was pared by 0 bases and J by 3 bases, with 24 bases between. The CDR3 covers 19 residues. CDR3 protein: CASSLVRLGYREGDTEAFF. CDR3 in DNA: TGTGCCAGCAGCTTGGTGCGGCTAGGGTACAGGGAGGGGGACACTGAAGCTTTCTTT.

The rearrangement uses TRBV5-1 and TRBJ1-1; 9 bases map to TRBD1. Per germline, CDR1 SGHRS and CDR2 YFSETQ. Trimming removed 0 bases from V and 3 bases from J; junction bases left unmatched: 9. This CDR3 is built from 17 residues. CDR3 bases: TGCGCCAGCAGCTTGGGAGGGACAGGGATTTCGGACACTGAAGCTTTCTTT. Translation: CASSLGGTGISDTEAFF.

The chain carries TRBV5-5 and TRBJ1-5; 9 bases fit TRBD1. V shed 8 bases, J shed 3 bases, and the junction held 9 bases outside the gene matches. The CDR3 consists of 15 residues. Germline lookup yields CDR1 SGHKS and CDR2 YYEKEE (reference sequence). CDR3 in amino acids: CASGGGTGNNQPQHF. In DNA, the CDR3 is TGTGCCAGTGGCGGGGGGACAGGGAACAATCAGCCCCAGCATTTT.

The chain joins TRBV5-4 to TRBJ1-1; 11 bases agree with TRBD1. CDR1 SGHNT and CDR2 YYREEE come from the germline V gene (reference sequence). V dropped 4 bases and J dropped 1; count of bases not matched to a gene: 6. This CDR3 region has 16 residues. CDR3 residues: CASSRPGTGGNTEAFF. For the CDR3, the DNA is TGTGCCAGCAGCCGTCCCGGGACAGGGGGGAACACTGAAGCTTTCTTT.

The V and J genes are TRBV5-1 and TRBJ2-7; 10 bases map to TRBD1. Germline lookup yields CDR1 SGHRS and CDR2 YFSETQ. This CDR3 region has 15 residues. The junction had 11 bases not matched to a gene; V was cut back by 4 bases and J by 7 bases. In DNA form, the CDR3 reads TGCGCCAGCAGCGCAACCGGGACAGGGGCTAAGGAGCAGTACTTC. Encoded protein: CASSATGTGAKEQYF.